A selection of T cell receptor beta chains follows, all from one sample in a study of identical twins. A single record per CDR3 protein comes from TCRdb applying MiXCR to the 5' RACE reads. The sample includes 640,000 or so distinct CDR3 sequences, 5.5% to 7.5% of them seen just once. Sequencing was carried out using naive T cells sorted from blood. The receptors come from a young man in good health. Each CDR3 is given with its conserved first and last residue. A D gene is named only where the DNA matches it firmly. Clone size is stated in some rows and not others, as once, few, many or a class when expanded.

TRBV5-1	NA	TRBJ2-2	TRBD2	CASSQGLAGAGELFF	TGCGCCAGCAGCCAAGGACTAGCGGGAGCCGGGGAGCTGTTTTTT
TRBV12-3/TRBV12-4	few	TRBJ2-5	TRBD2	CASSYSGRGIAQYF	TGTGCCAGCAGTTATAGCGGGAGGGGGATCGCCCAGTACTTC
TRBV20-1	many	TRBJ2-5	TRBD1	CSASKTGGLETQYF	TGCAGTGCTAGCAAAACAGGGGGCCTGGAGACCCAGTACTTC
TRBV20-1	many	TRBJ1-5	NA	CSARRSNQPQHF	TGCAGTGCTAGGAGGAGCAATCAGCCCCAGCATTTT
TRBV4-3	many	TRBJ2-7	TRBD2	CASSPGLAGVNSYEQYF	TGCGCCAGCAGCCCGGGACTAGCGGGAGTGAACTCCTACGAGCAGTACTTC
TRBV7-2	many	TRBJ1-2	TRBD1	CASSNRDRVTYTF	TGTGCCAGCAGCAACCGGGACAGAGTAACCTACACCTTC
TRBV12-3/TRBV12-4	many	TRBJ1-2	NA	CASSLSPYGYTF	TGTGCCAGCAGTTTATCACCGTACGGCTACACCTTC
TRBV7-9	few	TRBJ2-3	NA	CASSLSSSADTQYF	TGTGCCAGCAGCTTATCCAGTAGCGCGGATACGCAGTATTTT
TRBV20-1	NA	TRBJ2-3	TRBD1	CSARKQGAGTDTQYF	TGCAGTGCTAGGAAACAGGGGGCCGGCACAGATACGCAGTATTTT
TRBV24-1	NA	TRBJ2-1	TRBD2	CATSDFSGRDEQFF	TGTGCCACCAGTGATTTCAGCGGGAGAGATGAGCAGTTCTTC
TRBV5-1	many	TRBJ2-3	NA	CASSLRPPPADTQYF	TGCGCCAGCAGCTTGCGCCCTCCTCCAGCAGATACGCAGTATTTT
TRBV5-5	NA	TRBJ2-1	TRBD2	CASSLGLAVLNEQFF	TGTGCCAGCAGCTTGGGACTAGCGGTTTTGAATGAGCAGTTCTTC
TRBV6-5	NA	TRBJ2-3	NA	CASSSLRRRTDTQYF	TGTGCCAGCAGTTCTCTGAGACGGAGGACAGATACGCAGTATTTT
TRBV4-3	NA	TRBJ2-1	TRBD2	CASSQVEGLVGGEQFF	TGCGCCAGCAGCCAAGTCGAGGGACTAGTCGGCGGTGAGCAGTTCTTC
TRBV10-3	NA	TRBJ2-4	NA	CAISESKGTISQYF	TGTGCCATCAGTGAGTCAAAAGGGACCATCTCTCAGTACTTC
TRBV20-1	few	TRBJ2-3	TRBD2	CSAKLAGGRLDTQYF	TGCAGTGCTAAACTAGCGGGAGGCCGCTTGGATACGCAGTATTTT
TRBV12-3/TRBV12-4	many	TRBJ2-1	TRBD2	CASSLARAGEFF	TGTGCCAGCAGTTTAGCCAGGGCGGGGGAATTCTTC
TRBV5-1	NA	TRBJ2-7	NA	CASSPGMNYEQYF	TGCGCCAGCAGCCCGGGGATGAATTACGAGCAGTACTTC
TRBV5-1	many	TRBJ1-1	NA	CASRNKALEGTEAFF	TGCGCCAGCAGGAACAAGGCTCTTGAGGGGACTGAAGCTTTCTTT
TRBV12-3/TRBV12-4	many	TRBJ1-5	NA	CASSLTEGNQPQHF	TGTGCCAGCAGTTTAACGGAGGGCAATCAGCCCCAGCATTTT
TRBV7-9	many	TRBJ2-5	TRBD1	CASSHDRGQETQYF	TGTGCCAGCAGCCACGACAGGGGGCAAGAGACCCAGTACTTC
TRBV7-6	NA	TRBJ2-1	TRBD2	CASSHGTSGEQFF	TGTGCCAGCAGCCACGGGACTAGCGGTGAGCAGTTCTTC
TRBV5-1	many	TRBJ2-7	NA	CASSGQTNTYEQYF	TGCGCCAGCAGCGGACAGACTAATACCTACGAGCAGTACTTC
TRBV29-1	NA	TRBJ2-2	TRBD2	CNGWTSGSRSPGELFF	TGCAACGGATGGACTAGCGGGAGTAGGTCACCCGGGGAGCTGTTTTTT
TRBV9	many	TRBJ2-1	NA	CASSVGIRSYNEQFF	TGTGCCAGCAGCGTGGGGATTCGCTCCTACAATGAGCAGTTCTTC
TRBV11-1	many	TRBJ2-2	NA	CASSLFDWVALNTGELFF	TGTGCCAGCAGCCTATTCGATTGGGTCGCCCTTAACACCGGGGAGCTGTTTTTT
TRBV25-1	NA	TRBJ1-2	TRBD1	CASSVSGQAYGYTF	TGTGCCAGCAGTGTTTCGGGACAGGCATATGGCTACACCTTC
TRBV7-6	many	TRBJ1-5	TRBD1	CASSPGQDQPQHF	TGTGCCAGCAGCCCGGGACAGGATCAGCCCCAGCATTTT
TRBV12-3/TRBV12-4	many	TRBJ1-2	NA	CASSSQDSPGGAYGYTF	TGTGCCAGCAGTTCACAGGACAGTCCCGGTGGAGCCTATGGCTACACCTTC
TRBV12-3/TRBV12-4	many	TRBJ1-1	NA	CASSPIGTFITDTEAFF	TGTGCCAGCAGTCCAATCGGGACTTTTATTACCGACACTGAAGCTTTCTTT
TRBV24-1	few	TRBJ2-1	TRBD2	CATSDPSGSARGYYNEQFF	TGTGCCACCAGTGATCCCAGCGGGAGTGCCCGGGGGTACTACAATGAGCAGTTCTTC
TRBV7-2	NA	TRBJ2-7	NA	CASSSFSYEQYF	TGTGCCAGCAGCTCCTTCTCCTACGAGCAGTACTTC
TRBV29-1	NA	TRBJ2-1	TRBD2	CSVALGTSGKNEQFF	TGCAGCGTTGCTCTAGGGACTAGCGGGAAAAATGAGCAGTTCTTC
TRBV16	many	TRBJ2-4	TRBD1	CASGPSTGVDIQYF	TGTGCCAGCGGACCTTCGACAGGGGTGGACATTCAGTACTTC
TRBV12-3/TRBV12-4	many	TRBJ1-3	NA	CASSSVRRDTIYF	TGTGCCAGCAGTTCCGTGAGGCGGGACACCATATATTTT
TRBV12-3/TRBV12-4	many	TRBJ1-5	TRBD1	CASSLSGGRNQPQHF	TGTGCCAGCAGCTTATCAGGGGGTCGCAATCAGCCCCAGCATTTT
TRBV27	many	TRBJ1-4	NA	CASSLLHRIGEKLFF	TGTGCCAGCAGTTTATTGCATAGGATTGGTGAAAAACTGTTTTTT
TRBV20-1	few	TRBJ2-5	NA	CSASMVVEGTQYF	TGCAGTGCTAGTATGGTGGTAGAGGGGACCCAGTACTTC
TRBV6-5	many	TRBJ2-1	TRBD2	CASSFRTRYNEQFF	TGTGCCAGCAGTTTTCGGACTAGATACAATGAGCAGTTCTTC
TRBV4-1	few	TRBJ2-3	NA	CASSQGGSGTDTQYF	TGCGCCAGCAGCCAAGGGGGTAGTGGCACAGATACGCAGTATTTT
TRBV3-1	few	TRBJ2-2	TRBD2	CASRGTSGRARTGELFF	TGTGCCAGCAGGGGGACTAGCGGGAGGGCCCGCACCGGGGAGCTGTTTTTT
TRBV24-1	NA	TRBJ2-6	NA	CATSDPFTGANVLTF	TGTGCCACCAGTGACCCCTTTACTGGGGCCAACGTCCTGACTTTC
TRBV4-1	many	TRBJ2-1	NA	CASSQDERSSYNEQFF	TGCGCCAGCAGCCAAGACGAGAGGAGCTCCTACAATGAGCAGTTCTTC
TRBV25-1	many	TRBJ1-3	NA	CASSGWGVENTIYF	TGTGCCAGCAGTGGTTGGGGGGTTGAAAACACCATATATTTT
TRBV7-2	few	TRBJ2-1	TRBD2	CASSFWREGLRGYEQFF	TGTGCCAGCAGCTTTTGGCGGGAGGGCCTCCGTGGGTATGAGCAGTTCTTC
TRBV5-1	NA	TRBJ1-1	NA	CASSLDRPTGPTEAFF	TGCGCCAGCAGCTTGGATCGTCCCACAGGGCCCACTGAAGCTTTCTTT
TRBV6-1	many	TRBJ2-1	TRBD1	CASSARTGNNEQFF	TGTGCCAGCAGTGCCCGGACAGGGAACAATGAGCAGTTCTTC
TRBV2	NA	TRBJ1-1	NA	CASSKRTNTEAFF	TGTGCCAGCAGTAAACGCACGAACACTGAAGCTTTCTTT
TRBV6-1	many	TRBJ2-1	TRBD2	CASKLAEYNEQFF	TGTGCCAGCAAACTAGCGGAGTACAATGAGCAGTTCTTC
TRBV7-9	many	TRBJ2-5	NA	CASSLAADGGKTQYF	TGTGCCAGCAGCTTAGCAGCGGACGGCGGGAAGACCCAGTACTTC
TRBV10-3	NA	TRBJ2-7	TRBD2	CAISESLAGGAYEQYF	TGTGCCATCAGTGAGTCCCTAGCGGGAGGCGCCTACGAGCAGTACTTC
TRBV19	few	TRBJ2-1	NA	CASSVTVSSYNEQFF	TGTGCCAGTAGTGTTACTGTAAGCTCCTACAATGAGCAGTTCTTC
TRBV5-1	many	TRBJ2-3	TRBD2	CASSDSGRDPDTQYF	TGCGCCAGCAGTGATAGCGGGAGGGACCCAGATACGCAGTATTTT
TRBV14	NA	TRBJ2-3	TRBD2	CASSQNDFGGRVAGLATDTQYF	TGTGCCAGCAGCCAAAACGATTTCGGGGGGCGCGTTGCGGGACTAGCAACAGATACGCAGTATTTT
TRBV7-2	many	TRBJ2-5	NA	CASSLNPGPSETQYF	TGTGCCAGCAGCTTAAATCCGGGACCGTCAGAGACCCAGTACTTC
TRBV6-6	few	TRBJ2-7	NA	CASSPGSTDEQYF	TGTGCCAGCAGTCCAGGGTCTACGGACGAGCAGTACTTC
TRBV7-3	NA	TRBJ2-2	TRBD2	CASTPGLHTGELFF	TGTGCCAGCACCCCGGGACTACACACCGGGGAGCTGTTTTTT
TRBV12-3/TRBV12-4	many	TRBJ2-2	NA	CASSPGGEELFF	TGTGCCAGCAGCCCGGGGGGCGAGGAGCTGTTTTTT
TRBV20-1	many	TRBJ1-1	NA	CSARGPDSTEAFF	TGCAGTGCTAGGGGTCCCGACAGCACTGAAGCTTTCTTT
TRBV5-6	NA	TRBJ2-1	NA	CASFKIAGPYNEQFF	TGTGCCAGCTTTAAAATCGCCGGTCCCTACAATGAGCAGTTCTTC